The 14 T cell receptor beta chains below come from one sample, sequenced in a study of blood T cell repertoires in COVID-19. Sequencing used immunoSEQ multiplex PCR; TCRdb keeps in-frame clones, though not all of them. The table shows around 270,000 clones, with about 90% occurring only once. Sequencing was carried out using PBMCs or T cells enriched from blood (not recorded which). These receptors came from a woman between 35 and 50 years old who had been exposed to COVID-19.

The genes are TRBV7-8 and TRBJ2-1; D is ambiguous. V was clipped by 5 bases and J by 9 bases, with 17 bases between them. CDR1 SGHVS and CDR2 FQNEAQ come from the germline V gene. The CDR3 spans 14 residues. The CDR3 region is CASSLFLTFGEQFF. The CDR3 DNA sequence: TGTGCCAGCAGCCTATTTCTCACGTTCGGTGAGCAGTTCTTC.

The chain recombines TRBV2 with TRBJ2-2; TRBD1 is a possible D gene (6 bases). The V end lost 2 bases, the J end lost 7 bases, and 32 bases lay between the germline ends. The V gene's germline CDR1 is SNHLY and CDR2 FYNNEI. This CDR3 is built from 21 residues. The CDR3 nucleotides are TGTGCCAGCAGTGAACCGGCCAATAACCAGGACGACAGGTATGGCCACGGGGAGCTGTTTTTT. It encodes CASSEPANNQDDRYGHGELFF.

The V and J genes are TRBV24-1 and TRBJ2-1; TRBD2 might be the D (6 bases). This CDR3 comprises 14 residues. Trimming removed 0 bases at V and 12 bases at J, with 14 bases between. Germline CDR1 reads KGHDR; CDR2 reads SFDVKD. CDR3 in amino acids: CATSDLLEREAQFF. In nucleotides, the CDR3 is TGTGCCACCAGTGATTTGCTAGAGAGGGAGGCGCAGTTCTTC.

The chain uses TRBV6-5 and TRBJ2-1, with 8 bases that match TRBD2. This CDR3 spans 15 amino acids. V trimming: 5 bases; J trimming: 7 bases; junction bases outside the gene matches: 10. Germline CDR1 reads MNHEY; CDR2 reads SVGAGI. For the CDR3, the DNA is TGTGCCAGCAGTAACGGGGGGGTCACACCTAATGAGCAGTTCTTC. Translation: CASSNGGVTPNEQFF.

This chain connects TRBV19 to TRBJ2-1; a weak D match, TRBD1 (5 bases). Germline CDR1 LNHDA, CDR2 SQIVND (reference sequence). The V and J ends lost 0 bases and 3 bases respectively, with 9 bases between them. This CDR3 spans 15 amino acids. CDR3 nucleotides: TGTGCCAGTAGTATAGAAGGGGATTACTACAATGAGCAGTTCTTC. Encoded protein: CASSIEGDYYNEQFF.

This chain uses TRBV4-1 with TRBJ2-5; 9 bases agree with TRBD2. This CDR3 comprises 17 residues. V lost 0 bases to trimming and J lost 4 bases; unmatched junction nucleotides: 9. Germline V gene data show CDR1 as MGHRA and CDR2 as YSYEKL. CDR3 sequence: CASSQDQAGGSRETQYF. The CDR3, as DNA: TGCGCCAGCAGCCAAGATCAAGCGGGGGGCTCTCGAGAGACCCAGTACTTC.

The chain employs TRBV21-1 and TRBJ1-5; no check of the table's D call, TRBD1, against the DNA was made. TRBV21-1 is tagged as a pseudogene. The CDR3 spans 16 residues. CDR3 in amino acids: CASSKGHTQSNQPQHF. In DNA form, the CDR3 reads TGTGCCAGCAGCAAAGGACACACACAAAGCAATCAGCCCCAGCATTTT.

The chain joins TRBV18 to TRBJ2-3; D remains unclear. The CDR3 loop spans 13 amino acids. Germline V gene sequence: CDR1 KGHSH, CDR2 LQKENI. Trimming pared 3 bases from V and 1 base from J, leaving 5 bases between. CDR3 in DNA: TGTGCCAGCTCACCCTCTGGCACAGATACGCAGTATTTT. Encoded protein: CASSPSGTDTQYF.

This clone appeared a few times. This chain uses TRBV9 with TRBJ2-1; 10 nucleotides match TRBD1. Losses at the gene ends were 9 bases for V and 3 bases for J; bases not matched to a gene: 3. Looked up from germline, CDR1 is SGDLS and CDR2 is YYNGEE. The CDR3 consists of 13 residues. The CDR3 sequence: CATGTGDYNEQFF. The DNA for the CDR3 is TGTGCCACCGGGACAGGGGACTACAATGAGCAGTTCTTC. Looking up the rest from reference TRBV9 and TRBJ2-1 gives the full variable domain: DSGVTQTPKHLITATGQRVTLRCSPRSGDLSVYWYQQSLDQGLQFLIQYYNGEERAKGNILERFSAQQFPDLHSELNLSSLELGDSALYFCATGTGDYNEQFFGPGTRLTVL.

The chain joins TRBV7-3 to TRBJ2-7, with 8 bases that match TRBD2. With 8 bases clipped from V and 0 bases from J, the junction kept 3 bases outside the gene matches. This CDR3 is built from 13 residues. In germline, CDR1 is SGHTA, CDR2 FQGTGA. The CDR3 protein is CASARGDSYEQYF. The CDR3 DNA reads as TGTGCCAGCGCGCGGGGGGACTCCTACGAGCAGTACTTC. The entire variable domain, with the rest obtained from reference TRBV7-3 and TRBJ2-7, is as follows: GAGVSQTPSNKVTEKGKYVELRCDPISGHTALYWYRQSLGQGPEFLIYFQGTGAADDSGLPNDRFFAVRPEGSVSTLKIQRTERGDSAVYLCASARGDSYEQYFGPGTRLTVT.

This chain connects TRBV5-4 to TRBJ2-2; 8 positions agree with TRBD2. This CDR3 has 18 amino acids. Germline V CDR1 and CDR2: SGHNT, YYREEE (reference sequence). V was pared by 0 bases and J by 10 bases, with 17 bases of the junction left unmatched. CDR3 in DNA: TGTGCCAGCAGCTTGGCGTATGGACTAGCCGGAGGGATTCCGGAGCTGTTTTTT. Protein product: CASSLAYGLAGGIPELFF.

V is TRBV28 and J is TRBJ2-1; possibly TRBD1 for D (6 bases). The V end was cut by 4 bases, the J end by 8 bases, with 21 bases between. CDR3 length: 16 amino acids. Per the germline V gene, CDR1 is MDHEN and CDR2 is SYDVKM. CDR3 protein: CASSYYFRGRFDEQFF. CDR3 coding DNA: TGTGCCAGCAGTTATTATTTCAGGGGTAGGTTCGATGAGCAGTTCTTC.

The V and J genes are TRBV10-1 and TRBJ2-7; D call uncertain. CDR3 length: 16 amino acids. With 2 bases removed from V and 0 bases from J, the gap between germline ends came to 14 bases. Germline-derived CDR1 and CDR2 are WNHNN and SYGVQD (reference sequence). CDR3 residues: CASSENRVFSSYEQYV. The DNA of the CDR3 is TGCGCCAGCAGTGAGAACAGAGTTTTTAGCTCCTACGAGCAGTACGTC.

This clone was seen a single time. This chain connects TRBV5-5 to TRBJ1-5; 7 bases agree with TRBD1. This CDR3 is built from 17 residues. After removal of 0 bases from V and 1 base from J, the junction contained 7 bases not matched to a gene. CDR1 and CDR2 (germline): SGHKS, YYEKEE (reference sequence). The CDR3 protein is CASSLGLSGGSNQPQHF. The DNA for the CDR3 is TGTGCCAGCAGCTTGGGGCTTTCAGGGGGGAGCAATCAGCCCCAGCATTTT.